This TCR beta chain was sequenced for a study of Graves' ophthalmopathy and Graves' hyperthyroidism. CDR1 and CDR2 from the germline V gene are ENHRY and SYGVKD. This CDR3 region has 16 residues. On this clonotype: A read error may account for a junction end that differs from germline.

Investigators amplified TCR beta CDR3 regions from RNA transcripts. HTBI primers were used in a first-round RT-PCR, which preceded a second-round multiplex PCR. One entry per CDR3 protein, called by TCRdb with MiXCR from the multiplex PCR reads. Among about 640,000 distinct CDR3 sequences listed, over 40% were seen once. The TCR sequence derives from an adult man with Graves' ophthalmopathy. J is TRBJ2-5 and V is TRBV10-3; D perhaps matches TRBD2 (6 bases). Specimen: peripheral blood. The CDR3: CAISDTGTGFPSTQNF. The CDR3 nucleotides read TGTGCCATCAGTGACACTGGGACTGGCTTCCCCTCGACCCAGAACTTC.